What follows describes a single T cell receptor beta chain. This entry comes from a study of OX40 agonist ivuxolimab in advanced cancers. Method: immunoSEQ multiplex PCR; TCRdb's copy keeps in-frame clones and lacks some. The top ten hold about 2.6% of the sample, which has 65,000 to 85,000 clones, more than 75% seen once. CDR1 and CDR2 (germline): SGHAT, FQNNGV. The CDR3 has 19 amino acids. With 0 bases clipped from V and 6 bases from J, the junction kept 16 bases outside the gene matches. The sequences come from CD4+ or CD8+ T cells sorted from blood, collected in a trial of the OX40 agonist ivuxolimab. The TCR was taken from an adult with an advanced solid tumor such as melanoma, head and neck, liver or kidney cancer. The chain couples TRBV11-2 to TRBJ2-4; 8 nucleotides agree with TRBD1. CDR3 sequence (DNA): TGTGCCAGCAGCTTAGAGTCAGGGGGCTTCCTTGTTGGGGTAAACATTCAGTACTTC. Its translation is CASSLESGGFLVGVNIQYF. Drawing the rest from reference TRBV11-2 and TRBJ2-4, the complete variable domain is EAGVAQSPRYKIIEKRQSVAFWCNPISGHATLYWYQQILGQGPKLLIQFQNNGVVDDSQLPKDRFSAERLKGVDSTLKIQPAKLEDSAVYLCASSLESGGFLVGVNIQYFGAGTRLSVL.